Shown below are 10 T cell receptor beta chains from a single sample sequenced in a study of cytomegalovirus exposure and HLA in healthy donors. A multiplex PCR was run with 60 Vbeta primers and 13 Jbeta primers. Clones were read by immunoSEQ multiplex PCR, and TCRdb kept only the in-frame ones, dropping some. This table has tens of thousands of clones, around 64% appearing once. The sequencing sample was made of PBMCs. Receptor source: a man aged 25 to 45 in good health and CMV-seronegative.

A note on this clone: The junction departs from the called germline gene at one end, perhaps through a read error. The chain is built from TRBV7-9 and TRBJ1-5, with D possibly being TRBD1 (6 bases). Germline values: CDR1 SEHNR, CDR2 FQNEAQ (reference sequence). This CDR3 has 15 residues. CDR3 residues: CAGSSVTGINQPQHF. In DNA, the CDR3 is TGTGCCGGCAGCTCGGTCACAGGGATCAATCAGCCCCAGCATTTT. Drawing the rest from reference TRBV7-9 and TRBJ1-5, the complete variable domain is DTGVSQNPRHKITKRGQNVTFRCDPISEHNRLYWYRQTLGQGPEFLTYFQNEAQLEKSRLLSDRFSAERPKGSFSTLEIQRTEQGDSAMYLCAGSSVTGINQPQHFGDGTRLSIL.

The V and J genes are TRBV5-6 and TRBJ1-1; D call uncertain. Germline V gene data show CDR1 as SGHDT and CDR2 as YYEEEE. With 2 bases removed from V and 10 bases from J, the gap between germline ends came to 15 bases. The CDR3 is 13 residues long. For the CDR3, the DNA is TGTGCCAGCAGCTTCTTGGTTAGCTCCCGAGCTTTCTTT. Amino acids: CASSFLVSSRAFF.

This chain connects TRBV6-6 to TRBJ2-7, with 7 positions matching TRBD1. Germline lookup yields CDR1 MNHNY and CDR2 SVGAGI (reference sequence). With V trimmed by 6 bases and J by 3 bases, 5 bases remained unmatched. The CDR3 is 13 residues long. As DNA, the CDR3 is TGTGCCAGCAGACCGGGACAGATCTACGAGCAGTACTTC. Translation gives CASRPGQIYEQYF.

This sequence joins TRBV27 and TRBJ1-1, with D uncertain. The CDR3 is 13 residues long. CDR1 is MNHEY, CDR2 SMNVEV, per germline (reference sequence). The ends were cut back, 4 bases at V and 0 bases at J, with 6 bases in the middle. The CDR3 nucleotides are TGTGCCAGCAGTTCCCACATGAACACTGAAGCTTTCTTT. The encoded protein is CASSSHMNTEAFF.

This clone showed up just once. CDR3 region: CASKTGGTSEQYF. The CDR3 nucleotides are TGCGCCAGCAAGACAGGGGGTACGAGCGAGCAGTACTTC. This sequence joins TRBV5-1 and TRBJ2-7; 9 nucleotides align to TRBD1. The V and J ends lost 6 bases and 6 bases, in that order; junction bases with no gene match: 7. The CDR3 runs 13 residues. Per germline, CDR1 SGHRS and CDR2 YFSETQ.

J is TRBJ2-5 and V is TRBV28, with D possibly being TRBD1 (6 bases). Trimming pared 4 bases from V and 1 base from J, leaving 16 bases between. The V gene's germline CDR1 is MDHEN and CDR2 SYDVKM. CDR3 length equals 16 residues. Written as DNA, the CDR3 is TGTGCCAGCAGTTCCCTTACGGACAGCCCCCAAGAGACCCAGTACTTC. This sequence encodes CASSSLTDSPQETQYF. The entire variable domain, with the rest obtained from reference TRBV28 and TRBJ2-5, is as follows: DVKVTQSSRYLVKRTGEKVFLECVQDMDHENMFWYRQDPGLGLRLIYFSYDVKMKEKGDIPEGYSVSREKKERFSLILESASTNQTSMYLCASSSLTDSPQETQYFGPGTRLLVL.

This chain links TRBV7-9 with TRBJ1-6; D unclear. The germline V and J ends were trimmed by 5 bases and 0 bases, with 11 bases remaining between them. CDR3 length: 16 residues. The V gene's germline CDR1 is SEHNR and CDR2 FQNEAQ (reference sequence). CDR3 loop: CASSREESSYNSPLHF. The CDR3 bases are TGTGCCAGCAGCCGCGAGGAGAGCTCCTATAATTCACCCCTCCACTTT.

The sample holds one count of this clone. The V gene is TRBV9, the J gene TRBJ2-1; 7 bases align to TRBD2. The CDR3 sequence is 18 residues long. V was pared by 3 bases and J by 1 base, with 13 bases of the junction left unmatched. Germline V gene data show CDR1 as SGDLS and CDR2 as YYNGEE. CDR3 region: CASSAQMGARGSYNEQFF. DNA of the CDR3: TGTGCCAGCAGCGCCCAAATGGGAGCGCGGGGGTCCTACAATGAGCAGTTCTTC.

The chain recombines TRBV19 with TRBJ2-2, with 7 nucleotides matching TRBD1. Germline CDR1 reads LNHDA; CDR2 reads SQIVND (reference sequence). V lost 5 bases and J lost 4; bases outside the gene matches: 10. The CDR3 is made up of 16 amino acids. CDR3 in DNA: TGTGCCAGTAGTGATCCCAGGGGGTGGGCCACCGGGGAGCTGTTTTTT. Residues: CASSDPRGWATGELFF.

In its sample, this clone was seen a few times. The V gene is TRBV10-3, the J gene TRBJ2-3; 15 bases match TRBD2. CDR1 is ENHRY, CDR2 SYGVKD, per germline. V trimming: 0 bases; J trimming: 4 bases; junction bases outside the gene matches: 2. The CDR3 is 17 residues long. The CDR3 nucleotides read TGTGCCATCAGTGAGTCGGGACTAGCGGGAGGTTCAGATACGCAGTATTTT. The encoded protein is CAISESGLAGGSDTQYF.